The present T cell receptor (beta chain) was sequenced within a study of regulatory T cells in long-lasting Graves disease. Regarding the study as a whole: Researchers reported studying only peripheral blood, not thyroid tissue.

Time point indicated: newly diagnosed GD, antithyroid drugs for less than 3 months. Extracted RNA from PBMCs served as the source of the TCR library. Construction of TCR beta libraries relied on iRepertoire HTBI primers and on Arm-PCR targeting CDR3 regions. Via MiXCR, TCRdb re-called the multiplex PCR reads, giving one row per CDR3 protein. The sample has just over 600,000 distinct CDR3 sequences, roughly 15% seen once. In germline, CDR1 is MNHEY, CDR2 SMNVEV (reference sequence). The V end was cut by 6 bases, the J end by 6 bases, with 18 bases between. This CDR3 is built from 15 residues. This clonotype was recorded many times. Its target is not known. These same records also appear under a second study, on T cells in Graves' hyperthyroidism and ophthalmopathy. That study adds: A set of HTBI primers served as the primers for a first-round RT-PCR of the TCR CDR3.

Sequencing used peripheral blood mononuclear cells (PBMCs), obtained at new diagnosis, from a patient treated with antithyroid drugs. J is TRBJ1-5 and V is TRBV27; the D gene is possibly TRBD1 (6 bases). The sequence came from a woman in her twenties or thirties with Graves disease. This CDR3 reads CASRNLDRQLQPQHF. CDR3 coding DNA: TGTGCCAGCAGAAATTTAGACAGGCAGCTTCAGCCCCAGCATTTT.